The text below deals with one TCR beta chain. This entry comes from a study of T cells after posttransplantation cyclophosphamide. Looked up from germline, CDR1 is SGHAT and CDR2 is FQNNGV. The CDR3 consists of 14 residues. Trimming took 6 bases from V and 5 from J, leaving 16 bases between them. Libraries were prepared by immunoSEQ multiplex PCR; TCRdb keeps only in-frame clonotypes and omits some of them. Among around 47,000 clones listed, around 94% were seen once. The chain links TRBV11-2 to TRBJ1-2; D not resolved. The sequence derives from a woman aged 25 to 39 in good health and a related stem cell transplant donor. The sample was PBMCs. Written as DNA, the CDR3 is TGTGCCAGCAGAGTTTTGGGAGTTACGTATGGCTACACCTTC. It is translated as CASRVLGVTYGYTF.